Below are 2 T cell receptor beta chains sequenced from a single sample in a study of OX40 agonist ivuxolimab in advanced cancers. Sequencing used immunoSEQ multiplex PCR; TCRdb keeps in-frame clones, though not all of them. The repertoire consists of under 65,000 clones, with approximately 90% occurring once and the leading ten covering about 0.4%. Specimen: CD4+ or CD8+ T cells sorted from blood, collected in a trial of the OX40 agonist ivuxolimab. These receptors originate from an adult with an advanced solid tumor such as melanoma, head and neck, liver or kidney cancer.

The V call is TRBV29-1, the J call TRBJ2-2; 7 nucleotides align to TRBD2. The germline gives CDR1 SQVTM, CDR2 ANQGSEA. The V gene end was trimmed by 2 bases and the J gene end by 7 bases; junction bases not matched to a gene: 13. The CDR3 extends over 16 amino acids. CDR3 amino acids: CSVERWGGRGGGELFF. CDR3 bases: TGCAGCGTTGAAAGATGGGGGGGGAGAGGTGGCGGGGAGCTGTTTTTT.

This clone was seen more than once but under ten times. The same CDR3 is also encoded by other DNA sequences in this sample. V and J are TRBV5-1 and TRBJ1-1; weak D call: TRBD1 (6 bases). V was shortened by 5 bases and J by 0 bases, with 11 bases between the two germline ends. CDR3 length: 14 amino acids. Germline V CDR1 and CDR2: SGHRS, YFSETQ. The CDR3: CASSADSLNTEAFF. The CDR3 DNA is TGCGCCAGCAGTGCGGACAGTCTGAACACTGAAGCTTTCTTT.